This T cell receptor beta chain was obtained from a study of vaccination effects on CD4 cells after COVID-19. Study information: ViraFEST assay sequencing came after antigen-specific CD4+ T cells were expanded with viral peptide pools. Findings and limits, study-wide: Late post-vaccination samples showed marked contraction of infection- and vaccine-induced clones.

Here immunoSEQ multiplex PCR was the method, and the copy in TCRdb shows in-frame clones only, minus some. The data hold fewer than 85,000 clones, with 70% to 75% observed a single time. Trimming removed 2 bases from V and 10 bases from J, with 13 bases in between. This CDR3 comprises 14 residues. Germline V gene data show CDR1 as SGHRS and CDR2 as YFSETQ. In the case of this clone: Its antigen is not known.

The authors isolated CD4+ T cells after around nine days of culture. It was two doses of either the BNT162b2 or mRNA-1273 vaccine that participants received. Half the medium was swapped for IL-2 medium on days 3 and 7. The specimen comprised CD4+ T cells from PBMCs cultured without peptide, sampled after COVID-19 vaccination. This chain links TRBV5-1 with TRBJ1-6; D is perhaps TRBD1 (5 bases). This TCR was recovered from a human donor who received a COVID-19 vaccine. In nucleotides, the CDR3 is TGCGCCAGCAGCTTCGGGACGGGCGGGTCACCCCTCCACTTT. This codes for CASSFGTGGSPLHF.